This T cell receptor (beta chain) comes out of a study of cytomegalovirus exposure and HLA in healthy donors. The study, taken as a whole, reports: Sequences of the TCR beta chain were said to predict the HLA-A and HLA-B alleles of most subjects accurately. Later on, an analysis showed TCR association rates differing by HLA locus, with DRB1 the most and HLA-C the fewest. In a later analysis, donors in an Asian-associated ancestry cluster reportedly had fewer N-insertions in productive TCRs than the cohort mean.

Healthy individuals who donated bone marrow served as the donors. This clone was recorded a few times. Its antigen is still unknown. CDR1 is MGHRA, CDR2 YSYEKL, per germline. The CDR3 is made up of 19 amino acids. Losses at the gene ends were 0 bases for V and 7 bases for J; bases not matched to a gene: 16. It was with 60 Vbeta and 13 Jbeta primers that the PCR ran. Assay: immunoSEQ multiplex PCR; the TCRdb copy retains only in-frame clones and omits some. The sample contains roughly 150,000 clones, around 79% of which appear only once. The chain combines TRBV4-1 with TRBJ2-1; the match to TRBD2 covers 9 bases. The TCR comes from a female donor in good health and CMV-seronegative. Sequencing input: PBMCs. This CDR3 is CASSQDHGAGGPKRNEQFF. In nucleotides, the CDR3 is TGCGCCAGCAGCCAAGATCACGGGGCGGGAGGGCCTAAAAGGAATGAGCAGTTCTTC.